This TCR beta chain came from a study of neurological immune-mediated disorders. Trimming cost V 3 bases and J 7 bases, with 17 bases left between them. Germline V gene sequence: CDR1 SGDLS, CDR2 YYNGEE. CDR3 length: 15 amino acids. General study points: The level of TCR clonal expansion was highest in patients with HTLV-1-associated myelopathy and lowest in multiple sclerosis, where it fell below the level seen in healthy controls. None of the CDR3 amino acid sequences in expanded clones turned up in more than one subject, which points to private repertoires in all groups.

Time point meaning: longitudinal time-point 3. Unsorted libraries were generated from 2 million PBMCs held at -80 degrees C. Note on this clonotype: No antigen is known for it.

Template-switch 5'RACE cDNA synthesis added a 10-nucleotide unique molecular identifier. Via MiXCR, TCRdb re-called the 5' RACE reads, giving one row per CDR3 protein. This table holds around 100,000 distinct CDR3 sequences, roughly 10% found once. The material sequenced was PBMCs. The TCR originated in a female donor with HTLV-1-associated myelopathy (HAM/TSP). The rearrangement joins TRBV9 to TRBJ2-1, with D possibly TRBD1 on 8 matching bases. This chain's CDR3 is CASSGNRGGLNEQFF. CDR3 nucleotide sequence: TGTGCCAGCAGCGGAAACAGGGGGGGCCTGAATGAGCAGTTCTTC. The whole variable domain, filled in from reference TRBV9 and TRBJ2-1, reads DSGVTQTPKHLITATGQRVTLRCSPRSGDLSVYWYQQSLDQGLQFLIQYYNGEERAKGNILERFSAQQFPDLHSELNLSSLELGDSALYFCASSGNRGGLNEQFFGPGTRLTVL.